This T cell receptor beta chain came from a study of cytomegalovirus exposure and HLA in healthy donors. Overall study context: Some 91 million unique TCRs from HLA-typed donors were held in an early release of data. The study, taken as a whole, reports: As a later analysis showed, a missense DCLRE1C variant was linked to trimming of TCR beta V- and J-genes. Specific recognition of CMV antigens was confirmed in vitro for a few chains (all CMV-associated).

V was pared by 6 bases and J by 1 base, with 12 bases between. Looked up from germline, CDR1 is LGHNT and CDR2 is FRNRAP. CDR3 length: 14 amino acids. With 60 Vbeta and 13 Jbeta primers, the PCR was carried out. The method was immunoSEQ multiplex PCR; TCRdb's version includes in-frame clones alone and lacks a portion of them. The sample yields fewer than 200,000 clones, approximately 80% seen once. To note about this clone: What it binds is not known.

The specimen was PBMCs. The genes are TRBV12-5 and TRBJ1-1; D is unresolved. This receptor was identified in a woman aged 45-65 years in good health and CMV-seronegative. The chain's CDR3 is CASGPRVGNTEAFF. The CDR3 bases are TGTGCTAGTGGCCCTCGGGTGGGGAACACTGAAGCTTTCTTT. The variable domain in full, with the rest retrieved from reference TRBV12-5 and TRBJ1-1, is DARVTQTPRHKVTEMGQEVTMRCQPILGHNTVFWYRQTMMQGLELLAYFRNRAPLDDSGMPKDRFSAEMPDATLATLKIQPSEPRDSAVYFCASGPRVGNTEAFFGQGTRLTVV.